This TCR beta chain was sequenced for a study of T cell repertoires in cytomegalovirus infection. About the study: Based on public TCR beta signatures, there were indications of CMV infection and of a matching HLA type.

In this sample, this clonotype turned up many times. Its cognate antigen is unknown. Broader study findings: CMV-specific TCR beta clonotypes restricted by HLA-C were the ones dominating the ex vivo response. The cumulative frequency of public TCR beta families identified carriers of CMV plus the relevant HLA.

V shed 7 bases and J shed 5 bases, with 14 bases lying between them. The CDR3 is 12 amino acids. Per the germline V gene, CDR1 is DFQATT and CDR2 is SNEGSKA (reference sequence). TCRdb recomputed calls from the reads with MiXCR, one row per CDR3 protein. This table holds tens of thousands of distinct CDR3 sequences, over 3.5% found once. This sequence originates from a human donor in good health (CMV status not recorded). Some clones in this sample may be carry-over from other donors' samples. Specimen: PBMCs. The chain employs TRBV20-1 and TRBJ2-5, with D perhaps matching TRBD2 (6 bases). CDR3 sequence (DNA): TGCAGTGTATCGACTAGAGGGGAGACCCAGTACTTC. Protein: CSVSTRGETQYF.